The 23 T cell receptor beta chains in this list originate from one sample, sequenced in a study of T cell repertoires in cytomegalovirus infection. Their cognate antigens are unknown. TCRdb ran MiXCR on the reads and lists one entry per CDR3 protein. The sample includes 150,000 or so distinct CDR3 sequences, about 20% of them seen just once. Specimen: CD8+ T cells from cultured PBMCs, collected from culture after CMV antigen stimulation. These TCRs come from a human donor in good health (CMV status not recorded). Some clones in this sample may be carry-over from other donors' samples.

This clonotype was found a few times. This CDR3 reads CASSLAFDMVYEQYF. The CDR3 bases are TGTGCCAGCAGCTTAGCTTTCGACATGGTCTACGAGCAGTACTTC. The V call is TRBV7-6, the J call TRBJ2-7; D call uncertain. Trimming stripped 0 bases from V and 3 bases from J, with 12 bases between. The germline CDR1 and CDR2 sequences are SGHVS and FNYEAQ. The CDR3 is 15 amino acids.

In its sample, this clonotype was seen a few times. The genes are TRBV7-9 and TRBJ2-1; the D gene is possibly TRBD2 (5 bases). The V end lost 5 bases, the J end lost 4 bases, and 9 bases lay between the germline ends. The CDR3 length is 13 residues. Germline CDR1 reads SEHNR; CDR2 reads FQNEAQ (reference sequence). CDR3: CASSVEGYNEQFF. In DNA form, the CDR3 reads TGTGCCAGCAGCGTCGAGGGTTACAATGAGCAGTTCTTC.

This clonotype was observed a handful of times. V gene TRBV13 combines with J gene TRBJ2-2, with 9 bases fitting TRBD2. Germline CDR1 reads PRHDT; CDR2 reads FYEKMQ (reference sequence). Trimming at V came to 8 bases and at J to 2 bases, leaving 3 bases not matched to a gene. The CDR3 covers 14 residues. The CDR3 region has the DNA TGTGCCAGCTCGGGACTAGCAAACACCGGGGAGCTGTTTTTT. It yields the protein CASSGLANTGELFF.

The genes are TRBV10-3 and TRBJ1-2; D is unclear. Germline values: CDR1 ENHRY, CDR2 SYGVKD. CDR3 length: 14 residues. The germline V and J ends were trimmed by 7 bases and 2 bases, with 14 bases remaining between them. The CDR3 region is CAIKIETSNYGYTF. The DNA of the CDR3 is TGTGCCATCAAGATCGAAACCAGCAACTATGGCTACACCTTC.

The chain joins TRBV7-9 to TRBJ2-1, with 14 bases aligning to TRBD2. Germline-derived CDR1 and CDR2 are SEHNR and FQNEAQ (reference sequence). V trimming: 4 bases; J trimming: 9 bases; junction bases outside the gene matches: 5. This CDR3 is built from 15 residues. CDR3 DNA sequence: TGTGCCAGCAGCTGGACTAGCGGGGGGTTGAGTGAGCAGTTCTTC. Translating gives CASSWTSGGLSEQFF.

This clonotype showed up just a few times. The rearrangement uses TRBV7-8 and TRBJ2-3, with 14 nucleotides matching TRBD2. Germline-derived CDR1 and CDR2 are SGHVS and FQNEAQ. CDR3 length: 16 amino acids. Unmatched junction bases numbered 5, after V lost 5 bases and J lost 4 bases. Here the CDR3 reads CASSTTSGGASDTQYF. CDR3 DNA sequence: TGTGCCAGCAGCACGACTAGCGGGGGGGCCTCAGATACGCAGTATTTT.

In this sample, this clonotype turned up a few times. V and J are TRBV11-2 and TRBJ2-3; 7 nucleotides align to TRBD2. Germline loops: CDR1 SGHAT, CDR2 FQNNGV. The CDR3 totals 21 residues. After removal of 2 bases from V and 0 bases from J, the junction contained 20 bases not matched to a gene. DNA of the CDR3: TGTGCCAGCAGCTTAACCTCGTCTAGGTCGGGGGGACGGAAGAGCACAGATACGCAGTATTTT. Translated, it gives CASSLTSSRSGGRKSTDTQYF.

This chain connects TRBV27 to TRBJ1-2; D gene uncertain. The CDR3 is 13 residues long. Germline lookup yields CDR1 MNHEY and CDR2 SMNVEV (reference sequence). V lost 7 bases to trimming and J lost 0 bases, with 9 bases between them. The CDR3 DNA reads TGTGCCAGCACTTTCAGGCCTAACTATGGCTACACCTTC. Its protein product is CASTFRPNYGYTF.

The V and J genes are TRBV7-6 and TRBJ2-2; 9 positions agree with TRBD2. The CDR3 is 20 amino acids. J lost 5 bases, V lost 3 bases, and 19 bases had no gene match. Per germline, CDR1 SGHVS and CDR2 FNYEAQ. The chain's CDR3 is CASSFLGRERGVLETGELFF. As DNA, the CDR3 is TGTGCCAGCAGCTTCCTGGGGCGAGAGCGGGGGGTCCTGGAGACCGGGGAGCTGTTTTTT.

The chain employs TRBV11-2 and TRBJ2-1; tentatively, D is TRBD1 or TRBD2 (6 bases each). Trimming pared 5 bases from V and 7 bases from J, leaving 21 bases between. The germline gives CDR1 SGHAT, CDR2 FQNNGV. This CDR3 is 16 amino acids long. The CDR3 spells CASSPRPGQGRNEQFF. The CDR3 DNA follows: TGTGCCAGCAGCCCGAGGCCGGGGCAGGGGAGGAATGAGCAGTTCTTC.

This clonotype was seen more than once but under ten times. The V call is TRBV7-9, the J call TRBJ2-1; D unresolved. The germline gives CDR1 SEHNR, CDR2 FQNEAQ (reference sequence). This CDR3 spans 17 amino acids. The V gene lost 1 base and the J gene lost 0 bases, with 13 bases spanning the gap. The CDR3 bases are TGTGCCAGCAGCTTAGAAGTCCGGAAGAGCTCCTACAATGAGCAGTTCTTC. Residues: CASSLEVRKSSYNEQFF.

This clonotype was observed a few times. The chain is built from TRBV7-3 and TRBJ1-1; no reliable D call. CDR3 length: 15 residues. V dropped 0 bases and J dropped 1 base, with 9 bases sitting between them. Germline V gene data show CDR1 as SGHTA and CDR2 as FQGTGA. DNA for the CDR3: TGTGCCAGCAGCTTAACCCCAGGCCCGAACACTGAAGCTTTCTTT. This sequence encodes CASSLTPGPNTEAFF.

CDR3 DNA sequence: TGTGCCAGCAGTTTCTTTAGCAATCAGCCCCAGCATTTT. It yields the protein CASSFFSNQPQHF. V is TRBV27 and J is TRBJ1-5; D unresolved. Trimming stripped 3 bases from V and 0 bases from J, with 3 bases between. This CDR3 spans 13 amino acids. Germline V gene sequence: CDR1 MNHEY, CDR2 SMNVEV (reference sequence).

The gene calls are TRBV5-4 and TRBJ2-7; tentative D call: TRBD1 (8 bases). Per the germline V gene, CDR1 is SGHNT and CDR2 is YYREEE (reference sequence). The CDR3 runs 16 residues. V dropped 0 bases and J dropped 6 bases, with 19 bases sitting between them. The CDR3 nucleotides read TGTGCCAGCAGCTTGGGGACAGGGAGGGCGAGAGGCGAGCAGTACTTC. Translating it yields CASSLGTGRARGEQYF.

The chain links TRBV7-9 to TRBJ2-3, with 8 positions matching TRBD1. The V and J ends lost 5 bases and 4 bases, in that order; junction bases with no gene match: 11. This CDR3 is built from 16 residues. Germline V gene lookup returns CDR1 SEHNR and CDR2 FQNEAQ (reference sequence). The CDR3, as DNA: TGTGCCAGCAGCCTCCCCCTGACAGGGGAGTCAGATACGCAGTATTTT. Protein product: CASSLPLTGESDTQYF.

The chain links TRBV7-9 to TRBJ2-1; 9 bases are a match to TRBD2. Germline lookup yields CDR1 SEHNR and CDR2 FQNEAQ (reference sequence). V dropped 7 bases and J dropped 5; count of bases not matched to a gene: 9. The length of the CDR3 is 15 residues. This CDR3 reads CASTERGAGDNEQFF. The CDR3 DNA is TGTGCCAGCACGGAGCGGGGGGCCGGGGACAATGAGCAGTTCTTC.

Only a few counts were recorded for this clonotype. V gene TRBV6-6 combines with J gene TRBJ1-4, with D perhaps matching TRBD1 (6 bases). Trimming pared 5 bases from V and 2 bases from J, leaving 9 bases between. This CDR3 is built from 14 residues. Germline CDR1 reads MNHNY; CDR2 reads SVGAGI (reference sequence). The CDR3 reads CASSADRTNEKLFF. DNA for the CDR3: TGTGCCAGCAGTGCAGACAGGACTAATGAAAAACTGTTTTTT.

V gene TRBV12-3 or TRBV12-4 combines with J gene TRBJ1-5; D remains ambiguous. The CDR3 consists of 17 residues. V lost 3 bases and J lost 5, with 20 bases in between. DNA of the CDR3: TGTGCCAGCAGTTTCCACCCTGGGGTCAGGTTACATCAGCCCCAGCATTTT. Its translation is CASSFHPGVRLHQPQHF.

The chain employs TRBV7-9 and TRBJ1-1; maybe TRBD1 (5 bases). V dropped 3 bases and J dropped 1 base, with 9 bases sitting between them. Germline lookup yields CDR1 SEHNR and CDR2 FQNEAQ (reference sequence). The CDR3 runs to 14 residues. The CDR3 DNA sequence: TGTGCCAGCAGCTTGTCCCAGGGGAACACTGAAGCTTTCTTT. Translated: CASSLSQGNTEAFF.

This clonotype was seen a few times. At one end the junction does not follow the germline gene, possibly because of a read error. The chain is built from TRBV7-2 and TRBJ2-1; 12 bases are a match to TRBD2. Germline CDR1 is SGHTA and CDR2 is FQGNSA. The CDR3 contains 15 residues. The CDR3 coding sequence is TGTGCTAGCAGCTTGACTAGCGGGGGTTACAATGAGCAGTTCTTC. Its translation is CASSLTSGGYNEQFF.

This chain joins TRBV25-1 and TRBJ1-2, with 8 positions matching TRBD1. CDR1 MGHDK and CDR2 SYGVNS come from the germline V gene. This CDR3 contains 17 residues. With V trimmed by 3 bases and J by 4 bases, 13 bases remained unmatched. CDR3 sequence reads: CASSDLSGQELFYGYTF. The CDR3 bases are TGTGCCAGCAGTGATCTTTCGGGACAGGAGCTCTTCTATGGCTACACCTTC.

About this clonotype itself: Compared with germline, one end of the junction differs, possibly owing to a read error. The rearrangement links TRBV25-1 to TRBJ2-7; 9 bases are shared with TRBD1. CDR3 length: 15 amino acids. Germline CDR1 MGHDK, CDR2 SYGVNS. The CDR3 here is CATSPGQGVSYEQYF. The CDR3 DNA sequence: TGTGCCACCAGTCCGGGACAGGGCGTTTCCTACGAGCAGTACTTC.

The chain employs TRBV6-8 and TRBJ1-1, with no clear D. CDR3 size: 15 residues. Germline CDR1 MNHGY, CDR2 SAAAGT. V lost 3 bases and J 1 base, leaving 12 bases between the germline ends. The DNA for the CDR3 is TGTGCCAGCAGTTATAGGGAGGTAACGAACACTGAAGCTTTCTTT. Translating gives CASSYREVTNTEAFF.